The source of this T cell receptor (beta chain) is a study of siplizumab effects on memory and regulatory T cells. Whole-study findings and limits: The alloresponse seemed to draw substantially on naive T cells, which appeared more diverse than memory cells. Naive or memory phenotype assignment was not possible for roughly 75-95% of proliferating CD4+ or CD8+ clones. Only a minor fraction of alloreactive clones mapped to unstimulated subsets.

The CDR3 runs to 15 residues. The germline V gene encodes CDR1 SGDLS and CDR2 YYNGEE. J lost 2 bases, V lost 2 bases, and 4 bases had no gene match. Here immunoSEQ multiplex PCR was the method, and the copy in TCRdb shows in-frame clones only, minus some. The data show under 130,000 clones, about 92% seen once. Concerning this clone itself: The antigen remains unidentified.

V gene TRBV9 combines with J gene TRBJ2-3; the match to TRBD2 covers 8 bases. Sequenced material: CD4+ T cells sorted from blood. The receptor's source is a human donor in good health. Written as DNA, the CDR3 is TGTGCCAGCAGCGTCGGACTAGCCCCCACAGATACGCAGTATTTT. Encoded protein: CASSVGLAPTDTQYF.